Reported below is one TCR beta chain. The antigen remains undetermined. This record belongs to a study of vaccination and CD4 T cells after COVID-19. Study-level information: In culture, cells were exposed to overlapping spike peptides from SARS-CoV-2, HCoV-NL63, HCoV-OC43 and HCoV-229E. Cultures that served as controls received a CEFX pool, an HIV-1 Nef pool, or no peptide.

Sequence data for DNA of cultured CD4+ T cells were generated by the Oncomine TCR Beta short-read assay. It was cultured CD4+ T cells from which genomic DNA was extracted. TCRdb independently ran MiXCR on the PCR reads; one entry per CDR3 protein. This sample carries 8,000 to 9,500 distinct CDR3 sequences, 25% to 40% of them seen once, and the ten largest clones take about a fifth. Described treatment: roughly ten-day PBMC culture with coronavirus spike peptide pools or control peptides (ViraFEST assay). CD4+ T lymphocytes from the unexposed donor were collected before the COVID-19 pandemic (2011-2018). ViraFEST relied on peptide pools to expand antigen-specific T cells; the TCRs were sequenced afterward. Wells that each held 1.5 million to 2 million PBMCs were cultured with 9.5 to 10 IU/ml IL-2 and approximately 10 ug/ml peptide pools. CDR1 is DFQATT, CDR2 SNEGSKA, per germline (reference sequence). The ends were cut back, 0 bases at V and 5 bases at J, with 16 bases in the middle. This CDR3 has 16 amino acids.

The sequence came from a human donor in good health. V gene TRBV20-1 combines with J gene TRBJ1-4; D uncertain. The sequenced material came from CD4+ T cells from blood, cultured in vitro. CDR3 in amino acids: CSARDSESGGNEKLFF. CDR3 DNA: TGCAGTGCTAGAGATAGCGAAAGCGGAGGCAATGAAAAACTGTTTTTT.